These 30 T cell receptor beta chains were sequenced from one sample in a study of long-term antiretroviral therapy in people with HIV. With survey level as its setting, the immunoSEQ assay was v3.0. Profiling relied on immunoSEQ multiplex PCR, and the TCRdb table lists in-frame clones only, not all of them. The profile shows about 19,000 clones, 75% to 85% of them singletons. The source material was unsorted PBMCs, sampled 0.2 years after starting antiretroviral therapy. These receptor sequences come from a woman aged 40-49 years with HIV.

J is TRBJ2-5 and V is TRBV5-6, with 7 bases identical to TRBD2. Germline V gene sequence: CDR1 SGHDT, CDR2 YYEEEE. V lost 0 bases, J lost 1 base, and 6 bases stayed unmatched. The CDR3 totals 16 residues. CDR3 sequence (DNA): TGTGCCAGCAGCTTGGTGGGGGGGACTGCCCAAGAGACCCAGTACTTC. Translation gives CASSLVGGTAQETQYF.

This clone showed up just once. This chain uses TRBV2 with TRBJ1-5; TRBD1 matches 9 bases. In germline, CDR1 is SNHLY, CDR2 FYNNEI. Trimming cost V 4 bases and J 0 bases; bases outside gene matches: 10. This CDR3 has 18 residues. As DNA, the CDR3 is TGTGCCAGCAGTGGAGATAAGGGACAGGGCCATAGCAATCAGCCCCAGCATTTT. Protein product: CASSGDKGQGHSNQPQHF.

V is TRBV4-2 and J is TRBJ1-2; 8 bases line up with TRBD1. The CDR3 covers 13 residues. V lost 2 bases, J lost 8 bases, and 4 bases stayed unmatched. The germline V gene encodes CDR1 LGHNA and CDR2 YNFKEQ. CDR3 amino acids: CASSQITGGGYTF. The CDR3, as DNA: TGTGCCAGCAGCCAAATAACAGGGGGAGGCTACACCTTC.

This clone was seen a handful of times. The gene calls are TRBV2 and TRBJ1-1, with D possibly being TRBD1 (5 bases). The CDR3 is 15 residues long. V was clipped by 6 bases and J by 0 bases, with 14 bases between them. Looked up from germline, CDR1 is SNHLY and CDR2 is FYNNEI. In DNA, the CDR3 is TGTGCCAGCAGCATGAATCGGGGGATGAACACTGAAGCTTTCTTT. This gives the protein CASSMNRGMNTEAFF.

The chain is built from TRBV29-1 and TRBJ2-3, with D perhaps being TRBD1 or TRBD2 (5 bases each). Trimming pared 3 bases from V and 5 bases from J, leaving 18 bases between. This CDR3 region has 15 residues. Germline CDR1 SQVTM, CDR2 ANQGSEA. The CDR3 sequence: CSVEGVRDNQDTQYF. CDR3 DNA sequence: TGCAGCGTTGAGGGGGTGAGGGATAATCAAGATACGCAGTATTTT.

The chain couples TRBV6-6 to TRBJ2-3; D is uncertain. V gave up 6 bases and J gave up 0 bases, with 10 bases separating them. Germline V gene data show CDR1 as MNHNY and CDR2 as SVGAGI (reference sequence). The CDR3 is 14 residues long. This chain's CDR3 is CASSHRVSTDTQYF. In DNA, the CDR3 is TGTGCCAGCAGCCATCGGGTGAGCACAGATACGCAGTATTTT.

The genes are TRBV10-3 and TRBJ2-6, with D perhaps assigned TRBD1 or TRBD2 (6 bases each). The CDR3 sequence is 18 residues long. The V and J ends lost 6 bases and 0 bases respectively, with 18 bases between them. The germline V gene encodes CDR1 ENHRY and CDR2 SYGVKD. The chain's CDR3 is CAISPGGGAYSGANVLTF. The CDR3 DNA reads as TGTGCCATCAGCCCCGGAGGGGGTGCATACTCTGGGGCCAACGTCCTGACTTTC.

The J gene is TRBJ1-1, the V gene TRBV6-4; D not resolved. The CDR3 covers 14 residues. The V end was cut by 0 bases, the J end by 4 bases, with 9 bases between. From germline, CDR1 is MRHNA and CDR2 SNTAGT. The CDR3 DNA sequence: TGTGCCAGCAGTGACTCGAGTCGGGGCACTGAAGCTTTCTTT. Its protein product is CASSDSSRGTEAFF.

The rearrangement uses TRBV7-9 and TRBJ1-2; 9 nucleotides align to TRBD1. The ends lost 5 bases at V and 6 bases at J; junction bases unmatched: 1. Germline CDR1 and CDR2: SEHNR and FQNEAQ (reference sequence). The CDR3 runs to 12 residues. Here the CDR3 DNA reads TGTGCCAGCAGCGGGACAGGGCATGGCTACACCTTC. It yields the protein CASSGTGHGYTF.

This rearrangement joins TRBV5-4 to TRBJ1-2; D is ambiguous. The CDR3 has 15 residues. CDR1 is SGHNT, CDR2 YYREEE, per germline (reference sequence). Trimming shortened V by 2 bases and J by 0 bases, and 11 bases separated the two germline ends. The CDR3 spells CASSFISRANYGYTF. The CDR3 bases are TGTGCCAGCAGCTTCATTTCGAGAGCTAACTATGGCTACACCTTC.

V is TRBV6-1 and J is TRBJ2-3, with D hard to call. This CDR3 has 14 residues. V lost 2 bases to trimming and J lost 4 bases, with 10 bases between them. Germline CDR1 MNHNS, CDR2 SASEGT. This chain's CDR3 is CASSESSGADTQYF. In nucleotides, the CDR3 is TGTGCCAGCAGTGAATCTAGTGGCGCAGATACGCAGTATTTT.

The chain recombines TRBV30 with TRBJ1-5, with TRBD1 identical over 10 bases. There are 14 residues in the CDR3. The junction had 6 bases not matched to a gene; V was cut back by 3 bases and J by 7 bases. Germline-derived CDR1 and CDR2 are GTSNPN and SVGIG (reference sequence). The CDR3 protein is CAWRETGGGQPQHF. For the CDR3, the DNA is TGTGCCTGGAGGGAGACAGGGGGCGGACAGCCCCAGCATTTT.

The gene calls are TRBV11-2 and TRBJ1-5; D may be TRBD1 (6 bases). The CDR3 is 15 residues long. The germline CDR1 and CDR2 sequences are SGHAT and FQNNGV. V lost 0 bases and J lost 3, with 9 bases in between. The CDR3 reads CASSLDGGPNQPQHF. In DNA form, the CDR3 reads TGTGCCAGCAGCTTAGATGGGGGGCCCAATCAGCCCCAGCATTTT.

The chain carries TRBV7-8 and TRBJ2-7; D is undetermined. V lost 1 base, J lost 3 bases, and 4 bases lay in between. This CDR3 has 12 residues. In germline, CDR1 is SGHVS, CDR2 FQNEAQ. CDR3 in DNA: TGTGCCAGCAGCTTAGAGTTCTACGAGCAGTACTTC. Its protein is CASSLEFYEQYF.

The V and J genes are TRBV4-1 and TRBJ2-3, with D perhaps matching TRBD2 (5 bases). The CDR3 has 16 residues. Germline V CDR1 and CDR2: MGHRA, YSYEKL. Trimming removed 6 bases from V and 6 bases from J, with 22 bases in between. This CDR3 reads CASREGPEDLTDTQYF. CDR3 sequence (DNA): TGCGCCAGCAGAGAGGGCCCTGAGGATCTAACGGATACGCAGTATTTT.

The chain combines TRBV6-1 with TRBJ1-1; possibly TRBD1 for D (6 bases). The V gene's germline CDR1 is MNHNS and CDR2 SASEGT. Trimming removed 4 bases from V and 8 bases from J, with 20 bases in between. The CDR3 extends over 15 amino acids. The CDR3 nucleotides are TGTGCCAGCAGTGGCGGGAAGGCAGGGGCAGTAGAAGCTTTCTTT. It specifies CASSGGKAGAVEAFF.

V and J are TRBV7-9 and TRBJ2-7; D possibly corresponds to TRBD2 (5 bases). Germline lookup yields CDR1 SEHNR and CDR2 FQNEAQ (reference sequence). The CDR3 has 17 amino acids. Trimming stripped 7 bases from V and 0 bases from J, with 22 bases between. For the CDR3, the DNA is TGTGCCAGCACTAGGCCGGGCGAAAACCGGGACTCCTACGAGCAGTACTTC. Translated, it gives CASTRPGENRDSYEQYF.

J is TRBJ2-7 and V is TRBV19; 11 nucleotides align to TRBD1. The CDR3 is 13 amino acids. V was pared by 4 bases and J by 12 bases, with 8 bases of the junction left unmatched. CDR1 and CDR2 from the germline V gene are LNHDA and SQIVND (reference sequence). CDR3 in amino acids: CASSTRTGGPRYF. The CDR3 region has the DNA TGTGCCAGTAGTACCAGGACAGGGGGCCCTCGGTACTTC.

The rearrangement links TRBV7-8 to TRBJ2-3; possible D gene TRBD1, 5 bases. V dropped 3 bases and J dropped 1 base, with 8 bases sitting between them. The CDR3 is 14 amino acids. Per the germline V gene, CDR1 is SGHVS and CDR2 is FQNEAQ. The CDR3 sequence is CASSFWGGTDTQYF. The CDR3 bases are TGTGCCAGCAGCTTCTGGGGCGGCACAGATACGCAGTATTTT.

V is TRBV11-2 and J is TRBJ2-3; D is tentatively TRBD1 or TRBD2 (5 bases each). The CDR3 has 14 amino acids. V gave up 3 bases and J gave up 2 bases, with 9 bases separating them. The germline gives CDR1 SGHAT, CDR2 FQNNGV. CDR3 in DNA: TGTGCCAGCAGCTTTGGGGGATCCACAGATACGCAGTATTTT. Amino acids: CASSFGGSTDTQYF.

The chain uses TRBV19 and TRBJ2-1; 9 bases are a match to TRBD1. Germline-derived CDR1 and CDR2 are LNHDA and SQIVND (reference sequence). This CDR3 has 17 residues. V lost 1 base to trimming and J lost 3 bases; unmatched junction nucleotides: 7. This CDR3 is CASSIGPTGGGYNEQFF. The CDR3, as DNA: TGTGCCAGTAGTATAGGCCCCACAGGGGGCGGCTACAATGAGCAGTTCTTC.

The V call is TRBV30, the J call TRBJ2-2, with D unclear. The CDR3 totals 13 residues. CDR1 and CDR2 (germline): GTSNPN, SVGIG (reference sequence). Trimming stripped 1 base from V and 2 bases from J, with 5 bases between. The CDR3 region has the DNA TGTGCCTGGAGTGGCCAAAACACCGGGGAGCTGTTTTTT. The encoded protein is CAWSGQNTGELFF.

The CDR3 DNA reads as TGTGCTAGTGGTCTTGACAGGGGGCACGGCAATCAGCCCCAGCATTTT. This translates into CASGLDRGHGNQPQHF. The rearrangement joins TRBV12-5 to TRBJ1-5, with 10 bases fitting TRBD1. Germline values: CDR1 LGHNT, CDR2 FRNRAP. After removal of 5 bases from V and 2 bases from J, the junction contained 6 bases not matched to a gene. This CDR3 is built from 16 residues.

The rearrangement uses TRBV7-9 and TRBJ2-3; tentatively, D is TRBD1 (6 bases). The CDR3 spans 15 residues. Trimming removed 4 bases at V and 2 bases at J, with 13 bases between. CDR1 is SEHNR, CDR2 FQNEAQ, per germline (reference sequence). The CDR3 nucleotides read TGTGCCAGCAGCTCCGACAGGTACACCACAGATACGCAGTATTTT. Its translation: CASSSDRYTTDTQYF.

The V gene is TRBV4-1, the J gene TRBJ1-4, with 7 bases fitting TRBD1. CDR3 length: 14 amino acids. The germline V gene encodes CDR1 MGHRA and CDR2 YSYEKL. J gave up 8 bases and V 1 base, and 4 bases lay outside the gene matches. CDR3 sequence: CASSQAGGREKLFF. In DNA, the CDR3 is TGCGCCAGCAGCCAAGCAGGGGGGAGGGAAAAACTGTTTTTT.

Written as DNA, the CDR3 is TGTGCCAGCAGCTTGTTAGTTAGTATCGGCGTGGATGAGCAGTTCTTC. Its translation: CASSLLVSIGVDEQFF. The chain has TRBV5-6 and TRBJ2-1, with D uncertain. CDR1 is SGHDT, CDR2 YYEEEE, per germline. This CDR3 is built from 16 residues. The V gene lost 1 base and the J gene lost 8 bases, with 19 bases spanning the gap. The full variable domain, its missing parts supplied by reference TRBV5-6 and TRBJ2-1, is DAGVTQSPTHLIKTRGQQVTLRCSPKSGHDTVSWYQQALGQGPQFIFQYYEEEERQRGNFPDRFSGHQFPNYSSELNVNALLLGDSALYLCASSLLVSIGVDEQFFGPGTRLTVL.

J is TRBJ1-2 and V is TRBV7-2; D uncertain. CDR1 and CDR2 (germline): SGHTA, FQGNSA. The CDR3 length is 13 residues. V lost 2 bases and J lost 8, with 12 bases in between. The CDR3: CASSLIGVDGYTF. The CDR3 DNA is TGTGCCAGCAGCTTAATCGGGGTTGACGGCTACACCTTC.

The chain carries TRBV9 and TRBJ2-2; D remains unclear. The V gene lost 0 bases and the J gene lost 8 bases, with 11 bases spanning the gap. Germline V CDR1 and CDR2: SGDLS, YYNGEE. This CDR3 contains 14 residues. The CDR3 reads CASSVDPLEGELFF. CDR3 nucleotides: TGTGCCAGCAGCGTAGATCCCCTGGAGGGGGAGCTGTTTTTT.

The rearrangement uses TRBV5-6 and TRBJ1-1, with D possibly matching TRBD1 (6 bases). This CDR3 is built from 13 residues. Between the trimmed V and J ends, which lost 2 bases and 4 bases, there was a span of 9 bases. Looked up from germline, CDR1 is SGHDT and CDR2 is YYEEEE. CDR3 nucleotide sequence: TGTGCCAGCAGCTTAGGCAGGGGCACTGAAGCTTTCTTT. Its translation is CASSLGRGTEAFF.

The chain carries TRBV7-6 and TRBJ2-7; D not resolved. The germline V gene encodes CDR1 SGHVS and CDR2 FNYEAQ. The V and J ends lost 3 bases and 5 bases respectively, with 2 bases between them. The CDR3 covers 10 residues. As DNA, the CDR3 is TGTGCCAGCAGCTTCCACGAGCAGTACTTC. This encodes CASSFHEQYF.